These 14 T cell receptor beta chains were sequenced from one sample in a study of cytomegalovirus exposure and HLA in healthy donors. The PCR made use of 60 Vbeta and 13 Jbeta primers. The data were produced by immunoSEQ multiplex PCR, yet TCRdb's version contains in-frame clones alone and is incomplete. The sample consists of roughly 100,000 clones, roughly 12% of them appearing once. The sequenced sample consisted of PBMCs. The receptors stem from a man in his forties or fifties in good health and CMV-seropositive.

This clone was seen a handful of times. The chain has TRBV27 and TRBJ2-1, with D perhaps matching TRBD1 (6 bases). The CDR3 is 13 amino acids. V was shortened by 7 bases and J by 7 bases, with 14 bases between the two germline ends. CDR1 and CDR2 from the germline V gene are MNHEY and SMNVEV (reference sequence). The CDR3 reads CASKLTGLNEQFF. The CDR3 nucleotides read TGTGCCAGCAAACTCACAGGGTTAAATGAGCAGTTCTTC.

The chain employs TRBV18 and TRBJ1-5; 8 bases are shared with TRBD1. This CDR3 contains 16 residues. V was clipped by 3 bases and J by 0 bases; unmatched bases: 4. CDR1 and CDR2 from the germline V gene are KGHSH and LQKENI. CDR3 coding DNA: TGTGCCAGCTCACCGGGGACAGGTGGTAGCAATCAGCCCCAGCATTTT. This sequence encodes CASSPGTGGSNQPQHF.

The chain recombines TRBV19 with TRBJ2-1, with 7 nucleotides matching TRBD2. Germline V lookup: CDR1 LNHDA, CDR2 SQIVND (reference sequence). V shed 8 bases and J 9 bases; nucleotides not matched to a gene: 22. This CDR3 region has 17 residues. The CDR3 sequence: CASGSVRGGRGRGEQFF. CDR3 coding DNA: TGTGCCAGTGGGTCGGTTAGGGGAGGGCGAGGGCGTGGTGAGCAGTTCTTC.

The chain has TRBV7-2 and TRBJ2-1; D remains unclear. Between the trimmed V and J ends, which lost 5 bases and 9 bases, there was a span of 14 bases. This CDR3 region has 13 residues. The V gene's germline CDR1 is SGHTA and CDR2 FQGNSA. The CDR3 DNA sequence: TGTGCCAGCAGCCTGATTGGTAGTAGTGAGCAGTTCTTC. Amino acid sequence: CASSLIGSSEQFF.

The chain links TRBV7-2 to TRBJ2-3, with 7 positions matching TRBD2. Germline V gives CDR1 SGHTA, CDR2 FQGNSA. Unmatched junction bases numbered 5, after V lost 3 bases and J lost 5 bases. This CDR3 is built from 14 residues. Here the CDR3 DNA reads TGTGCCAGCAGCTTTCGGGGGAGGGAAGATACGCAGTATTTT. It yields the protein CASSFRGREDTQYF.

This chain connects TRBV19 to TRBJ2-3; 9 nucleotides align to TRBD2. This CDR3 region has 14 residues. The ends lost 6 bases at V and 4 bases at J; junction bases unmatched: 5. Germline CDR1 LNHDA, CDR2 SQIVND (reference sequence). The DNA for the CDR3 is TGTGCCAGTAGGATTAGCGGGAGCGCAGATACGCAGTATTTT. Translated, it gives CASRISGSADTQYF.

V is TRBV10-3 and J is TRBJ1-1, with D tentatively TRBD1 (5 bases). V was clipped by 2 bases and J by 1 base, with 11 bases between them. The CDR3 is 15 amino acids. Germline V gene lookup returns CDR1 ENHRY and CDR2 SYGVKD. The CDR3 sequence: CAISEKGGGNTEAFF. In nucleotides, the CDR3 is TGTGCCATCAGTGAGAAGGGCGGGGGGAACACTGAAGCTTTCTTT.

The CDR3 DNA sequence: TGTGCCACCAGCAGGGGGCTGGACGAGCAGTACTTC. Its translation is CATSRGLDEQYF. The V gene is TRBV15, the J gene TRBJ2-7, with D perhaps TRBD1 (5 bases). The germline CDR1 and CDR2 sequences are LNHNV and YYDKDF (reference sequence). Trimming removed 3 bases from V and 5 bases from J, with 8 bases in between. The CDR3 contains 12 residues.

There are a few counts of this clone. The genes are TRBV7-7 and TRBJ2-5; 13 bases fit TRBD2. The CDR3 consists of 16 residues. The V gene end was trimmed by 1 base and the J gene end by 5 bases; junction bases not matched to a gene: 4. Germline CDR1 reads SSHAT; CDR2 reads FNYEAQ (reference sequence). CDR3 sequence (DNA): TGTGCCAGCAGCTTAGGTGGGACTAGCGGGAAGGAGACCCAGTACTTC. Translating gives CASSLGGTSGKETQYF.

This clone was found a few times. This chain connects TRBV7-9 to TRBJ2-7; D is uncertain. The CDR3 loop spans 17 amino acids. Germline CDR1 and CDR2: SEHNR and FQNEAQ (reference sequence). Trimming stripped 1 base from V and 3 bases from J, with 19 bases between. The CDR3 sequence: CASSLDPPRTGFYEQYF. CDR3 in DNA: TGTGCCAGCAGCTTAGATCCGCCTCGTACGGGTTTCTACGAGCAGTACTTC.

This clone was recorded a few times. This rearrangement joins TRBV27 to TRBJ2-5; a weak D match, TRBD1 (5 bases). The CDR3 loop spans 13 amino acids. V shed 8 bases and J shed 5 bases, with 15 bases lying between them. Germline-derived CDR1 and CDR2 are MNHEY and SMNVEV (reference sequence). CDR3 loop: CASRSGSQETQYF. DNA for the CDR3: TGTGCCAGCCGTTCAGGGTCCCAGGAGACCCAGTACTTC.

This clone showed up just a few times. The chain recombines TRBV20-1 with TRBJ1-1; D remains ambiguous. There are 9 residues in the CDR3. Per the germline V gene, CDR1 is DFQATT and CDR2 is SNEGSKA (reference sequence). The V end was cut by 6 bases, the J end by 5 bases, with 4 bases between. For the CDR3, the DNA is TGCAGTGCCAGGACTGAAGCTTTCTTT. It encodes CSARTEAFF.

The gene calls are TRBV19 and TRBJ1-4, with D tentatively TRBD1 (5 bases). V dropped 5 bases and J dropped 0 bases, with 7 bases sitting between them. CDR3 length: 14 amino acids. From germline, CDR1 is LNHDA and CDR2 SQIVND (reference sequence). CDR3: CASSQQATNEKLFF. CDR3 nucleotide sequence: TGTGCCAGTAGTCAACAGGCAACTAATGAAAAACTGTTTTTT.

This rearrangement joins TRBV6-5 to TRBJ2-1; 13 bases are a match to TRBD2. There are 16 residues in the CDR3. Losses at the gene ends were 4 bases for V and 0 bases for J; bases not matched to a gene: 0. Germline CDR1 reads MNHEY; CDR2 reads SVGAGI. The CDR3: CASSWTSGSSYNEQFF. The CDR3 DNA is TGTGCCAGCAGTTGGACTAGCGGGAGCTCCTACAATGAGCAGTTCTTC.